This TCR beta chain derives from a study of T cells in Graves' hyperthyroidism and ophthalmopathy. General study findings and limits: In blood, most of the thyroid clonotypes expanded above 0.001 were also present. In the analysis, a 13 V-J model separated ophthalmopathy from stable hyperthyroidism.

Trimming left V 3 bases short and J 2 bases short, with 7 bases between. In germline, CDR1 is DFQATT, CDR2 SNEGSKA (reference sequence). CDR3 length equals 12 residues. Amplified regions were TCR beta CDR3 sequences from RNA transcripts. An initial round of RT-PCR targeting the TCR CDR3 relied on the HTBI primer set. MiXCR, run by TCRdb on the multiplex PCR reads, gives a single entry per CDR3 protein. The sample lists hundreds of thousands of distinct CDR3 sequences, around 15% occurring once. As to this clonotype: The antigen remains undetermined.

Exclusion followed for patients with uncontrolled infection, other autoimmune disease, pregnancy or lactation. The PBMCs were taken from about 9.7 ml of fresh peripheral blood. The sample was blood. This TCR was recovered from a woman aged 40-49 years with Graves' ophthalmopathy. V is TRBV20-1 and J is TRBJ2-5; TRBD2 might be the D (6 bases). CDR3 loop: CSASGGQETQYF. CDR3 DNA sequence: TGCAGTGCTAGTGGGGGGCAAGAGACCCAGTACTTC.